This T cell receptor (beta chain) was identified during a study of T-cell memory formation after mild COVID-19. General observations from the study: Clones contracting over day 15 to 85 were CD4/CD8 balanced, with later expanders leaning CD4+. Largely, contracting CD4+ clones fell within CM and EM, and contracting CD8+ clones within EMRA. The SARS-CoV-2 specificity of second-wave clones reaching peak at day 37 remained unverified. The appearance of some responding clones in pre-infection memory suggested that cross-reactive memory joined.

For this clonotype: Its antigen remains unidentified.

TCRdb re-analysed the 5' RACE reads in MiXCR, keeping a single row per CDR3 protein. This table holds roughly 450,000 distinct CDR3 sequences, approximately 18% found once. The V gene end was trimmed by 6 bases and the J gene end by 3 bases; junction bases not matched to a gene: 3. CDR3 length: 14 amino acids. Germline lookup yields CDR1 SGHRS and CDR2 YFSETQ. This sequence was found in an adult woman who had mild COVID-19 (a few samples of this study predate the infection). Cell type and time point are not known. The sequenced material came from PBMCs or a T cell subset sorted from them (not recorded which). This chain links TRBV5-1 with TRBJ2-7; TRBD2 matches 13 bases. In DNA form, the CDR3 reads TGCGCCAGCACCGGACTAGCGGGGGACTACGAGCAGTACTTC. Its translation: CASTGLAGDYEQYF.